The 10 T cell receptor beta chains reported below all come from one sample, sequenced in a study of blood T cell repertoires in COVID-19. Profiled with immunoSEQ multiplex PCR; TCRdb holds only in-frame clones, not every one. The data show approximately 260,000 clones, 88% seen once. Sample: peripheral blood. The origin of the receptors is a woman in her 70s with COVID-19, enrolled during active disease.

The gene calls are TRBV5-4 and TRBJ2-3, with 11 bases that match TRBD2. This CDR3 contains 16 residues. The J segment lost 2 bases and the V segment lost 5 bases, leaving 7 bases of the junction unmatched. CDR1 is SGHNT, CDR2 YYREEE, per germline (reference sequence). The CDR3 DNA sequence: TGTGCCAGCAGTTCTAGACTAGCGGGATACACAGATACGCAGTATTTT. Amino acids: CASSSRLAGYTDTQYF.

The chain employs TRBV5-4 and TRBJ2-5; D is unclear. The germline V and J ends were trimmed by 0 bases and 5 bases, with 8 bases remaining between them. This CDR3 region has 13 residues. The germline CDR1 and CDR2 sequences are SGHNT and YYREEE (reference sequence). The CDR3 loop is CASSLDWAETQYF. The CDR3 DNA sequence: TGTGCCAGCAGCTTGGATTGGGCGGAGACCCAGTACTTC.

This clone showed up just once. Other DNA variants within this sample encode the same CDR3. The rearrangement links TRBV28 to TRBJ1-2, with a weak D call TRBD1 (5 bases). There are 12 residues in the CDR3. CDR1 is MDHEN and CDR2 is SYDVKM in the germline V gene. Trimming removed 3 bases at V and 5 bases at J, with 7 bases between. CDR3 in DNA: TGTGCCAGCAGTTTGGCAGGGTATGGCTACACCTTC. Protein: CASSLAGYGYTF.

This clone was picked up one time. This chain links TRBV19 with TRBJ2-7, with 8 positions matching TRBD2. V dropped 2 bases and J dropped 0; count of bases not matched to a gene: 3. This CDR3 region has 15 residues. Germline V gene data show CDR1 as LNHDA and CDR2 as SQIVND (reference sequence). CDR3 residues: CASSIQSGSSYEQYF. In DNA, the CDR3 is TGTGCCAGTAGTATACAAAGCGGGAGCTCCTACGAGCAGTACTTC.

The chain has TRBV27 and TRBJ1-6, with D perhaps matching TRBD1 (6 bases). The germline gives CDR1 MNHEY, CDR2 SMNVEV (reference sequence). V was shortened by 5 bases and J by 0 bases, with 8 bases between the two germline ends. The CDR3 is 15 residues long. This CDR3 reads CASSPDSSYNSPLHF. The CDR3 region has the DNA TGTGCCAGCAGTCCGGACAGCTCCTATAATTCACCCCTCCACTTT.

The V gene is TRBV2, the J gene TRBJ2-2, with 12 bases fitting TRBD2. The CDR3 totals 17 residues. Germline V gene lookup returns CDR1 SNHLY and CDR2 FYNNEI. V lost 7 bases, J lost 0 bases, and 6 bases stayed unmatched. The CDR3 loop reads CASNLRTSGTNTGELFF. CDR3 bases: TGTGCCAGCAACCTCAGGACTAGCGGGACGAACACCGGGGAGCTGTTTTTT.

The CDR3, as DNA: TGTGCCTGGAACGACAGGGAGTTCCCTGAAGCTTTCTTT. Translating gives CAWNDREFPEAFF. V usage is TRBV30 and J usage is TRBJ1-1; 7 bases align to TRBD1. Trimming removed 4 bases from V and 6 bases from J; junction bases left unmatched: 8. This CDR3 comprises 13 residues. Germline CDR1 GTSNPN, CDR2 SVGIG (reference sequence).

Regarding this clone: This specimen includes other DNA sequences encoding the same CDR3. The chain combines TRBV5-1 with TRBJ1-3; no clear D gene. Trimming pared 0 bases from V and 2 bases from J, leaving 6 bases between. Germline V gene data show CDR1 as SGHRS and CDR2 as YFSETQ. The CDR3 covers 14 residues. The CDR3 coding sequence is TGCGCCAGCAGCTTGGACAGTGCTGGAAACACCATATATTTT. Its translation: CASSLDSAGNTIYF.

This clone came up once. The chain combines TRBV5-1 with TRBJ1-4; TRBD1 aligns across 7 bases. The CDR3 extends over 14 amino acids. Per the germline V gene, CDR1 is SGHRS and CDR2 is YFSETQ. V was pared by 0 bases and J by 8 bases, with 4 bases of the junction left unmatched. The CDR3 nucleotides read TGCGCCAGCAGCTTGGGACAGGGTTACGAAAAACTGTTTTTT. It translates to CASSLGQGYEKLFF. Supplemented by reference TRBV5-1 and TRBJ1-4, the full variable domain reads KAGVTQTPRYLIKTRGQQVTLSCSPISGHRSVSWYQQTPGQGLQFLFEYFSETQRNKGNFPGRFSGRQFSNSRSEMNVSTLELGDSALYLCASSLGQGYEKLFFGSGTQLSVL.

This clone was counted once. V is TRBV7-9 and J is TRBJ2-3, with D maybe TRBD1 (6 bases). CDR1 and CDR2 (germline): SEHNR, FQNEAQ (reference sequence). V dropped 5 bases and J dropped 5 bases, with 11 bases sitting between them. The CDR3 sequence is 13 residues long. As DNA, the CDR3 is TGTGCCAGCAGCCACAGGGTCTTAGATACGCAGTATTTT. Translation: CASSHRVLDTQYF.